The clone carrying this TCR beta chain showed up just once. The antigen is unknown. The table came from immunoSEQ multiplex PCR; TCRdb's copy has only in-frame clones and leaves some out. There are about 9,200 clones in the sample; roughly 82% occur only once, and around 45% lies in the top ten. The length of the CDR3 is 14 residues. CDR1 is SGHRS and CDR2 is YFSETQ in the germline V gene. V lost 3 bases and J lost 0, with 8 bases in between. The source of the sample is a study of PD-1 blockade in classical Hodgkin lymphoma. Across the whole study: Nivolumab was administered to patients intravenously at 3 mg/kg every 2 weeks.

Stated time point: cycle 4 day 1 (C4D1), after 6 weeks of nivolumab. The patients all showed relapse after autologous stem cell transplantation, while their brentuximab vedotin exposure varied. Regarding the study as a whole: Baseline diversity resembling that of newly diagnosed patients was seen in complete responders. Sources of repertoire differences remain undefined, possibly disease activity or prior therapy.

The sequencing used peripheral blood mononuclear cells (PBMCs), collected before the fourth cycle of nivolumab. V and J are TRBV5-1 and TRBJ2-3; tentatively, D is TRBD1 (5 bases). The sequence was obtained from a human donor with classical Hodgkin lymphoma. The CDR3 sequence is CASSSTESTDTQYF. The DNA for the CDR3 is TGCGCCAGCAGCTCGACAGAAAGCACAGATACGCAGTATTTT.